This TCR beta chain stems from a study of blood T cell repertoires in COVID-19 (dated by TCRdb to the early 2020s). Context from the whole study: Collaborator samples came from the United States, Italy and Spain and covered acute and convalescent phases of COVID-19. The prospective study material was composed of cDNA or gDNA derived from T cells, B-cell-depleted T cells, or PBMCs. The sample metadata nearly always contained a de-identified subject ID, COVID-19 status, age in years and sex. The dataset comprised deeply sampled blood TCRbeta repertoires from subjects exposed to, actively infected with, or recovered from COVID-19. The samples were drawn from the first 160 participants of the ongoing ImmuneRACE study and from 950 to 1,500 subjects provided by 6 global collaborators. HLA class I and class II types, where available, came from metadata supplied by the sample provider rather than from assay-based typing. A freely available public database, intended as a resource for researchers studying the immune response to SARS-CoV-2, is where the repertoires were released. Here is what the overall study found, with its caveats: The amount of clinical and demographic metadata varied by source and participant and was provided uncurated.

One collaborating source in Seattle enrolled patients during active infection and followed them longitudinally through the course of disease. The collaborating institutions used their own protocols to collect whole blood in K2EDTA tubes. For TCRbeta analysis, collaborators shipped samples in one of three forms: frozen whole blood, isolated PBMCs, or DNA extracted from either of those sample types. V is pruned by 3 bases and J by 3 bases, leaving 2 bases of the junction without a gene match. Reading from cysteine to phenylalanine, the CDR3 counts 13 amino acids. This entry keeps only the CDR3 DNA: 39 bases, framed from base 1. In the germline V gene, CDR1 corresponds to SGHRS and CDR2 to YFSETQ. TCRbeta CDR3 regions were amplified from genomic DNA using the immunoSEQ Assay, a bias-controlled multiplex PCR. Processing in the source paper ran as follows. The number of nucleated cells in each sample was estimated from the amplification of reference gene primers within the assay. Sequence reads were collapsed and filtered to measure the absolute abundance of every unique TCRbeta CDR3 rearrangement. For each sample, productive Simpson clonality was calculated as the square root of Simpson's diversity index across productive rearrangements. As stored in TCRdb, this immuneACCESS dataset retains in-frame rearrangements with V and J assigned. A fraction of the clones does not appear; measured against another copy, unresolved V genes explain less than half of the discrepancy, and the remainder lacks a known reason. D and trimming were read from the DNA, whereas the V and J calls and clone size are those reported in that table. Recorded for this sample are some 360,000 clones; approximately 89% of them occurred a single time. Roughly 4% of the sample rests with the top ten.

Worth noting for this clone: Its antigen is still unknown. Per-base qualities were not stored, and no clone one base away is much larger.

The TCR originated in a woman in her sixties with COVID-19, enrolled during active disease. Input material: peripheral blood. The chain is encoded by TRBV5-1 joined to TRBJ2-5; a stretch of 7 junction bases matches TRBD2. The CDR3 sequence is CASSYRGEETQYF. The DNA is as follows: TGCGCCAGCAGCTACCGGGGGGAAGAGACCCAGTACTTC.